These 30 T cell receptor beta chains were sequenced from one sample in a study of cytomegalovirus exposure and HLA in healthy donors. Amplification used 60 Vbeta primers and 13 Jbeta primers. Only in-frame clones appear in the TCRdb table, and some are missing; sequencing was by immunoSEQ multiplex PCR. Among about 140,000 clones listed, about 80% were seen once. Sequenced material: PBMCs. The receptors here all came from a man aged 18 to 29 in good health and CMV-seronegative.

This clone was seen only once. The chain has TRBV11-2 and TRBJ1-5, with D perhaps matching TRBD1 (5 bases). Germline lookup yields CDR1 SGHAT and CDR2 FQNNGV. The V end lost 1 base, the J end lost 3 bases, and 7 bases lay between the germline ends. The CDR3 spans 14 residues. The CDR3 spells CASSLGQLNQPQHF. CDR3 sequence (DNA): TGTGCCAGCAGCTTAGGACAGCTCAATCAGCCCCAGCATTTT.

The J gene is TRBJ2-7, the V gene TRBV27; maybe TRBD2 (6 bases). The CDR3 has 17 residues. Germline V gives CDR1 MNHEY, CDR2 SMNVEV (reference sequence). The V gene lost 3 bases and the J gene lost 3 bases, with 21 bases spanning the gap. As DNA, the CDR3 is TGTGCCAGCAGTTTCAGCAGGGTGGGTCGGGGGAACTACGAGCAGTACTTC. Translating gives CASSFSRVGRGNYEQYF.

The CDR3 nucleotides read TGCGCCAGCAGCTTGGGAACAGGACGGCTCGATCAGCCCCAGCATTTT. Protein: CASSLGTGRLDQPQHF. The V and J genes are TRBV5-1 and TRBJ1-5, with D possibly being TRBD1 (5 bases). The CDR3 runs to 16 residues. Trimming left V 0 bases short and J 5 bases short, with 15 bases between. CDR1 is SGHRS, CDR2 YFSETQ, per germline. Variable domain in full (rest from reference TRBV5-1 and TRBJ1-5): KAGVTQTPRYLIKTRGQQVTLSCSPISGHRSVSWYQQTPGQGLQFLFEYFSETQRNKGNFPGRFSGRQFSNSRSEMNVSTLELGDSALYLCASSLGTGRLDQPQHFGDGTRLSIL.

This chain connects TRBV19 to TRBJ2-1; 10 positions agree with TRBD2. Germline V gene data show CDR1 as LNHDA and CDR2 as SQIVND (reference sequence). The CDR3 totals 15 residues. V was clipped by 7 bases and J by 6 bases; unmatched bases: 9. CDR3 sequence (DNA): TGTGCCAGTAAGGATGGAGCGGGAGGGGCCAATGAGCAGTTCTTC. Its protein product is CASKDGAGGANEQFF.

The chain uses TRBV19 and TRBJ1-1, with D possibly matching TRBD1 (6 bases). The CDR3 consists of 13 residues. Germline V gene data show CDR1 as LNHDA and CDR2 as SQIVND (reference sequence). Trimming left V 5 bases short and J 10 bases short, with 17 bases between. The CDR3 region has the DNA TGTGCCAGTAGTCCCGCTGGGGGAGGGGGAGCTTTCTTT. It is translated as CASSPAGGGGAFF. The whole variable domain, filled in from reference TRBV19 and TRBJ1-1, reads DGGITQSPKYLFRKEGQNVTLSCEQNLNHDAMYWYRQDPGQGLRLIYYSQIVNDFQKGDIAEGYSVSREKKESFPLTVTSAQKNPTAFYLCASSPAGGGGAFFGQGTRLTVV.

The chain carries TRBV10-3 and TRBJ2-5; 7 nucleotides agree with TRBD1. The DNA end lines up better with TRBJ2-7; the J call may be wrong. Germline V lookup: CDR1 ENHRY, CDR2 SYGVKD. The CDR3 runs to 14 residues. CDR3 residues: CAISLSGTVYEQYF. As DNA, the CDR3 is TGTGCCATCAGCTTGTCCGGGACAGTATACGAGCAGTACTTC.

The J gene is TRBJ1-5, the V gene TRBV30, with a tentative D call TRBD1 (6 bases). CDR1 GTSNPN and CDR2 SVGIG come from the germline V gene (reference sequence). Trimming cost V 3 bases and J 1 base, with 10 bases left between them. This CDR3 is built from 14 residues. CDR3 in amino acids: CAWSRGLSNQPQHF. As DNA, the CDR3 is TGTGCCTGGAGCAGGGGATTGAGCAATCAGCCCCAGCATTTT.

The genes are TRBV27 and TRBJ2-1; 8 bases are shared with TRBD2. The CDR3 has 15 residues. J was trimmed by 6 bases and V by 6 bases; bases with no gene match: 10. CDR1 MNHEY and CDR2 SMNVEV come from the germline V gene (reference sequence). This chain's CDR3 is CASRLPGLVSNEQFF. The CDR3 DNA reads TGTGCCAGCAGACTCCCGGGACTAGTCTCCAATGAGCAGTTCTTC.

This chain connects TRBV6-1 to TRBJ2-1; D may be TRBD1 (6 bases). This CDR3 contains 15 residues. Trimming cost V 1 base and J 3 bases, with 10 bases left between them. Germline V lookup: CDR1 MNHNS, CDR2 SASEGT. CDR3 sequence: CASSEETGFYNEQFF. The CDR3 DNA is TGTGCCAGCAGTGAAGAGACAGGTTTCTACAATGAGCAGTTCTTC.

This chain connects TRBV13 to TRBJ2-3, with D uncertain. V shed 3 bases and J shed 6 bases, with 7 bases lying between them. Germline values: CDR1 PRHDT, CDR2 FYEKMQ (reference sequence). The CDR3 extends over 12 amino acids. For the CDR3, the DNA is TGTGCCAGCAGCTTCCTAGTTGATACGCAGTATTTT. Residues: CASSFLVDTQYF.

With respect to this clone: Other nucleotide sequences from this sample produce the same CDR3. This chain links TRBV7-3 with TRBJ1-1, with 9 bases aligning to TRBD1. The V gene end was trimmed by 5 bases and the J gene end by 2 bases; junction bases not matched to a gene: 3. The CDR3 covers 14 residues. Germline V gives CDR1 SGHTA, CDR2 FQGTGA. CDR3 residues: CASSPGQGNTEAFF. CDR3 bases: TGTGCCAGCAGCCCGGGACAGGGCAACACTGAAGCTTTCTTT.

This clone was counted a single time. This rearrangement joins TRBV5-4 to TRBJ1-5; D might be TRBD1 (5 bases). V was trimmed by 10 bases and J by 0 bases, leaving 14 bases between them. This CDR3 is 14 amino acids long. Germline V gene data show CDR1 as SGHNT and CDR2 as YYREEE (reference sequence). In nucleotides, the CDR3 is TGTGCCTACCGGGGGGGTCTTAGCAATCAGCCCCAGCATTTT. This encodes CAYRGGLSNQPQHF.

This chain links TRBV11-2 with TRBJ1-2, with D possibly TRBD1 on 6 matching bases. Trimming left V 5 bases short and J 2 bases short, with 15 bases between. The CDR3 runs to 15 residues. Germline V CDR1 and CDR2: SGHAT, FQNNGV. The CDR3 DNA is TGTGCCAGCAGCCCCATGGGGCAGGGGAACTATGGCTACACCTTC. Its translation: CASSPMGQGNYGYTF.

The rearrangement links TRBV6-5 to TRBJ2-5; a possible D gene is TRBD1 (5 bases). The better agreement between TRBJ2-7 and the DNA end casts doubt on the J call. CDR3 size: 14 residues. Looked up from germline, CDR1 is MNHEY and CDR2 is SVGAGI. The CDR3 DNA follows: TGTGCCAGCTCAGAGACAGCCACTCCCTACGAGCAGTACTTC. As protein: CASSETATPYEQYF.

This chain joins TRBV6-5 and TRBJ2-5; D not certain. In germline, CDR1 is MNHEY, CDR2 SVGAGI. The CDR3 is made up of 13 amino acids. Trimming shortened V by 1 base and J by 2 bases, and 5 bases separated the two germline ends. This CDR3 reads CASSYFQQETQYF. CDR3 DNA sequence: TGTGCCAGCAGTTACTTCCAGCAAGAGACCCAGTACTTC.

This clone was counted only a few times. The rearrangement links TRBV6-4 to TRBJ2-1, with D possibly TRBD2 on 6 matching bases. This CDR3 has 15 residues. CDR1 MRHNA and CDR2 SNTAGT come from the germline V gene. V lost 0 bases and J lost 1, with 7 bases in between. This chain's CDR3 is CASSDSTRSYNEQFF. CDR3 bases: TGTGCCAGCAGTGACTCGACTAGATCCTACAATGAGCAGTTCTTC.

The chain links TRBV2 to TRBJ2-5, with D perhaps TRBD2 (6 bases). CDR1 is SNHLY, CDR2 FYNNEI, per germline. The length of the CDR3 is 16 residues. V was trimmed by 2 bases and J by 3 bases, leaving 16 bases between them. CDR3 amino acids: CASSEWGGLGEETQYF. Here the CDR3 DNA reads TGTGCCAGCAGTGAATGGGGAGGTTTAGGGGAAGAGACCCAGTACTTC.

The chain uses TRBV19 and TRBJ2-7; 8 nucleotides agree with TRBD2. The V segment lost 1 base and the J segment 1 base; nucleotides outside the gene matches: 6. The germline V gene has CDR1 LNHDA and CDR2 SQIVND (reference sequence). This CDR3 has 16 residues. CDR3 in amino acids: CASSIGGLGISYEQYF. The CDR3 nucleotides are TGTGCCAGTAGTATAGGGGGACTAGGTATTTCCTACGAGCAGTACTTC.

This clone has only a few counts. The J gene is TRBJ2-7, the V gene TRBV19; TRBD1 is a possible D gene (6 bases). Germline assignment: CDR1 LNHDA and CDR2 SQIVND (reference sequence). The CDR3 is 14 amino acids. V was cut by 5 bases and J by 6 bases, with 17 bases left in between. The CDR3 DNA reads TGTGCCAGTAGTGGGGGACACCTTCTGATCGAGCAGTACTTC. This codes for CASSGGHLLIEQYF.

The chain joins TRBV10-2 to TRBJ2-5; D gene unclear. V gave up 3 bases and J gave up 5 bases, with 10 bases separating them. This CDR3 has 13 amino acids. CDR1 WSHSY and CDR2 SAAADI come from the germline V gene. CDR3 nucleotides: TGCGCCAGCAGTGAATCTGGGCGTGAGACCCAGTACTTC. This encodes CASSESGRETQYF.

A few counts support this clone. The J gene is TRBJ2-2, the V gene TRBV5-1; TRBD1 aligns across 8 bases. This CDR3 is built from 14 residues. In germline, CDR1 is SGHRS, CDR2 YFSETQ. V lost 0 bases and J lost 6; bases outside the gene matches: 1. The chain's CDR3 is CASSLDRGSGELFF. CDR3 nucleotides: TGCGCCAGCAGCTTGGACAGGGGGTCCGGGGAGCTGTTTTTT. The full variable domain, completed using reference TRBV5-1 and TRBJ2-2, is KAGVTQTPRYLIKTRGQQVTLSCSPISGHRSVSWYQQTPGQGLQFLFEYFSETQRNKGNFPGRFSGRQFSNSRSEMNVSTLELGDSALYLCASSLDRGSGELFFGEGSRLTVL.

The rearrangement uses TRBV18 and TRBJ1-1; 7 nucleotides align to TRBD1. Losses at the gene ends were 1 base for V and 1 base for J; bases not matched to a gene: 3. This CDR3 region has 15 residues. The V gene's germline CDR1 is KGHSH and CDR2 LQKENI. The CDR3 sequence: CASSPQGQANTEAFF. CDR3 DNA: TGTGCCAGCTCACCACAAGGACAGGCGAACACTGAAGCTTTCTTT.

This chain joins TRBV9 and TRBJ2-2, with 7 bases that match TRBD1. J gave up 5 bases and V 3 bases, and 7 bases lay outside the gene matches. Per germline, CDR1 SGDLS and CDR2 YYNGEE. The CDR3 loop spans 15 amino acids. The CDR3 loop is CASSGMTGPTGELFF. In DNA, the CDR3 is TGTGCCAGCAGCGGAATGACAGGGCCGACCGGGGAGCTGTTTTTT.

Comments on this clone: A read error may account for a junction end that differs from germline. This chain uses TRBV7-9 with TRBJ2-1; TRBD2 agrees at 8 bases. Germline V CDR1 and CDR2: SEHNR, FQNEAQ (reference sequence). This CDR3 contains 16 residues. The CDR3 region is CSSSPPLAAYYNEQFF. The CDR3 coding sequence is TGTTCCAGCAGCCCCCCACTAGCGGCATACTACAATGAGCAGTTCTTC.

This rearrangement joins TRBV2 to TRBJ2-3; 9 nucleotides agree with TRBD1. Germline V gene sequence: CDR1 SNHLY, CDR2 FYNNEI. The CDR3 consists of 16 residues. V lost 6 bases and J lost 2; bases outside the gene matches: 9. The CDR3 spells CASSLRQGVNTDTQYF. CDR3 sequence (DNA): TGTGCCAGCAGCCTACGACAGGGGGTCAACACAGATACGCAGTATTTT.

CDR3 amino acids: CASSEDRSYLLYEQYF. CDR3 bases: TGTGCCAGCAGCGAGGACAGGAGTTACCTCCTCTACGAGCAGTACTTC. The chain recombines TRBV5-5 with TRBJ2-7; TRBD1 matches at 7 bases. CDR3 length equals 16 residues. The V gene end was trimmed by 4 bases and the J gene end by 3 bases; junction bases not matched to a gene: 13. Germline V gene data show CDR1 as SGHKS and CDR2 as YYEKEE (reference sequence). Looking up the rest from reference TRBV5-5 and TRBJ2-7 gives the full variable domain: DAGVTQSPTHLIKTRGQQVTLRCSPISGHKSVSWYQQVLGQGPQFIFQYYEKEERGRGNFPDRFSARQFPNYSSELNVNALLLGDSALYLCASSEDRSYLLYEQYFGPGTRLTVT.

The CDR3 DNA reads TGTGCCACCAGCAGCCACAGGAATTCCTACGAGCAGTACTTC. Translation gives CATSSHRNSYEQYF. The chain joins TRBV15 to TRBJ2-7; a possible D gene is TRBD1 (5 bases). Germline V gives CDR1 LNHNV, CDR2 YYDKDF (reference sequence). V lost 3 bases and J 1 base, leaving 10 bases between the germline ends. There are 14 residues in the CDR3. Full variable domain (missing parts from reference TRBV15 and TRBJ2-7): DAMVIQNPRYQVTQFGKPVTLSCSQTLNHNVMYWYQQKSSQAPKLLFHYYDKDFNNEADTPDNFQSRRPNTSFCFLDIRSPGLGDTAMYLCATSSHRNSYEQYFGPGTRLTVT.

V and J are TRBV27 and TRBJ2-3; 10 positions agree with TRBD2. With 3 bases clipped from V and 2 bases from J, the junction kept 2 bases outside the gene matches. The CDR3 is made up of 15 amino acids. Germline assignment: CDR1 MNHEY and CDR2 SMNVEV (reference sequence). Written as DNA, the CDR3 is TGTGCCAGCAGTTTCGGACTAGCGGTCACAGATACGCAGTATTTT. Amino acid sequence: CASSFGLAVTDTQYF.

The chain couples TRBV30 to TRBJ1-3; TRBD1 matches 11 bases. Germline loops: CDR1 GTSNPN, CDR2 SVGIG (reference sequence). V shed 4 bases, J shed 1 base, and the junction held 9 bases outside the gene matches. This CDR3 has 17 amino acids. The CDR3 region is CAWNRDRGFLSGNTIYF. The DNA for the CDR3 is TGTGCCTGGAACCGGGACAGGGGGTTTTTGTCTGGAAACACCATATATTTT.

V and J are TRBV30 and TRBJ2-1; 9 nucleotides line up with TRBD2. The CDR3 is 15 amino acids. Germline values: CDR1 GTSNPN, CDR2 SVGIG (reference sequence). V shed 2 bases, J shed 2 bases, and the junction held 4 bases outside the gene matches. This chain's CDR3 is CAWSSERGAYNEQFF. DNA of the CDR3: TGTGCCTGGAGTTCTGAGCGGGGGGCCTACAATGAGCAGTTCTTC. Full variable domain (missing parts from reference TRBV30 and TRBJ2-1): SQTIHQWPATLVQPVGSPLSLECTVEGTSNPNLYWYRQAAGRGLQLLFYSVGIGQISSEVPQNLSASRPQDRQFILSSKKLLLSDSGFYLCAWSSERGAYNEQFFGPGTRLTVL.